This TCR delta chain derives from a study of gamma-delta chains in newborns, infants, children. Overall study: Innate gammadelta T cells reportedly expand polyclonally right after birth, driven by microbial exposure, per the title.

TCRdb ran CATT on the reads. The sample yields about 11,000 delta-chain clones, just under 9% seen once. CDR3 length equals 14 residues. CDR1 is GEAIGNYY, CDR2 EKD, per germline. V was pared by 3 bases and J by 4 bases, with 14 bases between. The rearrangement joins TRDV2 to TRDJ1, with D possibly TRDD3 on 6 matching bases. The clonotype was recovered from a child who was a newborn, infant or young child, either healthy, febrile or measles-vaccinated (not recorded which). Sequencing input: blood. In DNA form, the CDR3 reads TGTGCCTGTGACGCAATTGGGGGCCACGATAAACTCATCTTT. This codes for CACDAIGGHDKLIF.